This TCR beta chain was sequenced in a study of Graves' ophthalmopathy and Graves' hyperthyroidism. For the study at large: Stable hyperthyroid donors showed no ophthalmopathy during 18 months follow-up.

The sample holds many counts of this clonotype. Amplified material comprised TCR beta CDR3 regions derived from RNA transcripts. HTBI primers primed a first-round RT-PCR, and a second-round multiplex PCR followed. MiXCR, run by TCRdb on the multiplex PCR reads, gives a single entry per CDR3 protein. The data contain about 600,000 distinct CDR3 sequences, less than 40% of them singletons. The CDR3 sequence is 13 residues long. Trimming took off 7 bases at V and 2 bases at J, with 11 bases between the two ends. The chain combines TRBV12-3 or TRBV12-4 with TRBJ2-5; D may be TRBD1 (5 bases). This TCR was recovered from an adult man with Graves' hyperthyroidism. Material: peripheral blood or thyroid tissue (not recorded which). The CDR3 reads CASMMGHQETQYF. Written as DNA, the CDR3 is TGTGCCAGCATGATGGGGCATCAAGAGACCCAGTACTTC.